This TCR beta chain stems from a study of OX40 agonist ivuxolimab in advanced cancers. About the research overall: Ivuxolimab is an agonistic anti-OX40 (CD134) antibody, and patients were treated with it.

Sequenced by immunoSEQ multiplex PCR; TCRdb stores in-frame clones only, minus some. This repertoire shows 85,000 to 100,000 clones, approximately 93% found once; its top ten account for more than 0.15%. This clone appeared once. Its specificity is unknown. Germline CDR1 and CDR2: WSHSY and SAAADI. CDR3 length equals 12 residues. Between the trimmed V and J ends, which lost 2 bases and 5 bases, there was a span of 4 bases. Study-level points and caveats: CD8+ T cells were the subset that, on average, had more expanded clones than CD4+. In the 0.1-3.0 mg/kg groups, partial responders showed among the lowest expansion. There was clonal expansion of CD4+ and CD8+ blood T cells by week 6 at 0.1 to 3.0 mg/kg.

The chain uses TRBV10-2 and TRBJ1-5; D is uncertain. Sequences were derived from CD4+ or CD8+ T cells sorted from blood, sampled in a trial of the OX40 agonist ivuxolimab. The TCR sequence derives from an adult with an advanced solid tumor such as melanoma, head and neck, liver or kidney cancer. The CDR3 DNA is TGCGCCAGCAGTGAGGCATATCAGCCCCAGCATTTT. It codes for CASSEAYQPQHF.